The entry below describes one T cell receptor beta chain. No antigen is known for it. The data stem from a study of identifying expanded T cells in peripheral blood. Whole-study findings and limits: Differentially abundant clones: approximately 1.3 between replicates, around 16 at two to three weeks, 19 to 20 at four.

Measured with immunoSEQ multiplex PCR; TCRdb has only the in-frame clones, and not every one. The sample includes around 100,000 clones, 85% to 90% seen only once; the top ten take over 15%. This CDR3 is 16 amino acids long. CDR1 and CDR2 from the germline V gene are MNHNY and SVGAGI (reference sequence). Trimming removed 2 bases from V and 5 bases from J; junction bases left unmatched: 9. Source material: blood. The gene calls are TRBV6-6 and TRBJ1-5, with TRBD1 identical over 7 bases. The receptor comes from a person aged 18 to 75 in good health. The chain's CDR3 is CASSYRGRVSDQPQHF. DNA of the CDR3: TGTGCCAGCAGTTACAGGGGGCGAGTCTCGGATCAGCCCCAGCATTTT.